The source of this T cell receptor beta chain is a study of T cell responses to AZD1222 COVID-19 vaccine. Study-wide results and limits: Increased Spike-specific TCR breadth and depth were observed after two AZD1222 doses. Only 5 or 6 individuals given AZD1222 were seropositive at baseline. CD4 TCRs associated with vaccination spanned spike, dominating at 160-218 and 743-854.

About this clone: What it recognizes is unknown.

Sequenced by immunoSEQ multiplex PCR; TCRdb stores in-frame clones only, minus some. The table shows approximately 61,000 clones, with over 75% occurring only once. Second-dose timings of about 4 or about 12 weeks were pooled. This CDR3 comprises 15 residues. Looked up from germline, CDR1 is SGDLS and CDR2 is YYNGEE. The J segment lost 7 bases and the V segment lost 0 bases, leaving 9 bases of the junction unmatched. The receptor was isolated from an adult who received the AZD1222 COVID-19 vaccine. V and J are TRBV9 and TRBJ2-5; TRBD1 aligns across 7 bases. Sequencing was performed on peripheral blood, taken 28 days after the second AZD1222 dose. The CDR3 nucleotides are TGTGCCAGCAGCGTAGAGGGGACAGCGAAGGGGACCCAGTACTTC. Its protein product is CASSVEGTAKGTQYF.